The 16 T cell receptor beta chains given below trace back to one sample, sequenced in a study of blood T cell repertoires in COVID-19 (dated by TCRdb to 2018 to 2020). Libraries were prepared through the immunoSEQ multiplex PCR assay. In its TCRdb copy, this immuneACCESS table keeps in-frame sequences only and misses some clones. Where compared with another copy, unresolved V genes explain less than half of these, and the others have no known cause. The table for this sample lists over 400,000 clones; 75% to 90% of them were counted only once. The top ten hold 8.3% of the sample. The source material was PBMCs or T cells enriched from blood (not recorded which). These receptor sequences come from a woman in her fifties or sixties who had recovered from COVID-19.

This sequence joins TRBV19 and TRBJ1-2; D gene unclear. Trimming removed 3 bases at V and 7 bases at J, with 12 bases between. The CDR3 consists of 13 residues. Germline V CDR1 and CDR2: LNHDA, SQIVND (reference sequence). The CDR3 here is CASSIQRVGGYTF. The CDR3 bases are TGTGCCAGTAGTATCCAGAGGGTTGGTGGCTACACCTTC.

This rearrangement joins TRBV10-3 to TRBJ1-5; D not resolved. This CDR3 spans 13 amino acids. Germline values: CDR1 ENHRY, CDR2 SYGVKD. Trimming took off 3 bases at V and 4 bases at J, with 7 bases between the two ends. Here the CDR3 reads CAISEEKNQPQHF. In DNA, the CDR3 is TGTGCCATCAGTGAAGAGAAAAATCAGCCCCAGCATTTT.

J is TRBJ2-7 and V is TRBV5-1; D uncertain. CDR1 and CDR2 from the germline V gene are SGHRS and YFSETQ. Trimming stripped 0 bases from V and 6 bases from J, with 16 bases between. This CDR3 contains 15 residues. In DNA, the CDR3 is TGCGCCAGCAGCTTGGTTCCCGAGAGGTCTATCGAGCAGTACTTC. Amino acid sequence: CASSLVPERSIEQYF.

The CDR3 region is CASSFRTGGNQPQHF. In DNA, the CDR3 is TGCGCCAGCAGCTTCAGGACAGGGGGTAATCAGCCCCAGCATTTT. The V call is TRBV5-1, the J call TRBJ1-5; the match to TRBD1 covers 10 bases. Germline lookup yields CDR1 SGHRS and CDR2 YFSETQ. V dropped 2 bases and J dropped 4; count of bases not matched to a gene: 3. The CDR3 consists of 15 residues. Full variable domain (remainder filled in from reference TRBV5-1 and TRBJ1-5): KAGVTQTPRYLIKTRGQQVTLSCSPISGHRSVSWYQQTPGQGLQFLFEYFSETQRNKGNFPGRFSGRQFSNSRSEMNVSTLELGDSALYLCASSFRTGGNQPQHFGDGTRLSIL.

The V call is TRBV30, the J call TRBJ1-1; D not certain. CDR3 size: 12 residues. CDR1 and CDR2 from the germline V gene are GTSNPN and SVGIG (reference sequence). Trimming left V 3 bases short and J 7 bases short, with 12 bases between. The CDR3 DNA reads TGTGCCTGGAGGGAGGGTGTTAATGAAGCTTTCTTT. It is translated as CAWREGVNEAFF.

The V call is TRBV24-1, the J call TRBJ1-5, with 7 nucleotides matching TRBD1. Germline CDR1 and CDR2: KGHDR and SFDVKD. The CDR3 contains 14 residues. The V gene end was trimmed by 7 bases and the J gene end by 6 bases; junction bases not matched to a gene: 8. DNA of the CDR3: TGTGCCACCAGCGGGACAGCGATCGGTCAGCCCCAGCATTTT. Amino acid sequence: CATSGTAIGQPQHF.

The chain combines TRBV10-3 with TRBJ1-1; weak D call: TRBD1 (6 bases). The CDR3 contains 14 residues. V was pared by 5 bases and J by 7 bases, with 17 bases between. The germline V gene has CDR1 ENHRY and CDR2 SYGVKD. CDR3: CAISLDRDINEAFF. In nucleotides, the CDR3 is TGTGCCATCAGTTTGGACCGGGACATCAATGAAGCTTTCTTT.

The rearrangement links TRBV21-1 to TRBJ2-7; the table gives TRBD1 as D, unverified against the DNA. TRBV21-1 is noted as a pseudogene. The CDR3 contains 14 residues. CDR3 residues: CASSINRARYEQYF. Here the CDR3 DNA reads TGTGCCAGCAGCATCAACAGGGCTCGGTACGAGCAGTACTTC.

This sequence joins TRBV2 and TRBJ2-2; TRBD1 aligns across 7 bases. The V gene's germline CDR1 is SNHLY and CDR2 FYNNEI. The ends lost 7 bases at V and 2 bases at J; junction bases unmatched: 7. CDR3 length: 15 amino acids. The CDR3 DNA is TGTGCCAGCAACCTAGGGGGCGCAAACACCGGGGAGCTGTTTTTT. Its translation: CASNLGGANTGELFF.

Of note for this clone: This specimen includes other DNA sequences encoding the same CDR3. The chain employs TRBV3-1 (or the pseudogene TRBV3-2) and TRBJ1-1; D is undetermined. There are 14 residues in the CDR3. V lost 4 bases to trimming and J lost 1 base, with 10 bases between them. Looked up from germline, CDR1 is LGHDT and CDR2 is YNNKEL (reference sequence). For the CDR3, the DNA is TGTGCCAGCAGCCGCCGGGAGGGGAACACTGAAGCTTTCTTT. As protein: CASSRREGNTEAFF.

This chain uses TRBV10-3 with TRBJ1-1, with 7 bases aligning to TRBD1. This CDR3 spans 15 amino acids. The V gene's germline CDR1 is ENHRY and CDR2 SYGVKD. V was clipped by 7 bases and J by 2 bases; unmatched bases: 10. CDR3 amino acids: CAIKSRGEPNTEAFF. The DNA for the CDR3 is TGTGCCATCAAATCCAGGGGGGAACCTAACACTGAAGCTTTCTTT.

Note on this clone: Other DNA sequences in this specimen translate into the identical CDR3. The chain has TRBV19 and TRBJ1-4; D gene ambiguous. Germline V gives CDR1 LNHDA, CDR2 SQIVND (reference sequence). This CDR3 is built from 12 residues. The V and J ends lost 3 bases and 3 bases respectively, with 2 bases between them. CDR3 loop: CASSISNEKLFF. The CDR3, as DNA: TGTGCCAGTAGTATCTCTAATGAAAAACTGTTTTTT.

V is TRBV5-1 and J is TRBJ2-1, with D maybe TRBD2 (5 bases). Trimming took 4 bases from V and 0 from J, leaving 20 bases between them. The CDR3 spans 18 residues. Germline lookup yields CDR1 SGHRS and CDR2 YFSETQ. The CDR3 here is CASSPRGEGRGSYNEQFF. The CDR3 DNA is TGCGCCAGCAGCCCCCGCGGTGAGGGCAGAGGCTCCTACAATGAGCAGTTCTTC.

The rearrangement uses TRBV6-1 and TRBJ1-2; 7 bases map to TRBD1. V lost 6 bases to trimming and J lost 7 bases; unmatched junction nucleotides: 14. CDR1 and CDR2 (germline): MNHNS, SASEGT. The CDR3 has 15 residues. CDR3: CASSEPDRVRRGYTF. The CDR3 DNA sequence: TGTGCCAGCAGCGAACCCGACAGGGTTAGGCGTGGCTACACCTTC.

This chain joins TRBV27 and TRBJ2-5; 8 bases map to TRBD1. With V trimmed by 7 bases and J by 3 bases, 7 bases remained unmatched. The CDR3 is 14 residues long. Germline loops: CDR1 MNHEY, CDR2 SMNVEV (reference sequence). CDR3 amino acids: CASNPTGGEETQYF. Written as DNA, the CDR3 is TGTGCCAGCAATCCCACAGGGGGAGAAGAGACCCAGTACTTC.

CDR3 sequence (DNA): TGTGCCAGCAGTAACCGGGACACCTACGAGCAGTACTTC. It yields the protein CASSNRDTYEQYF. The chain recombines TRBV6-6 with TRBJ2-7; D is perhaps TRBD1 (6 bases). Trimming cost V 5 bases and J 2 bases, with 10 bases left between them. Germline V gene lookup returns CDR1 MNHNY and CDR2 SVGAGI (reference sequence). The CDR3 covers 13 residues.